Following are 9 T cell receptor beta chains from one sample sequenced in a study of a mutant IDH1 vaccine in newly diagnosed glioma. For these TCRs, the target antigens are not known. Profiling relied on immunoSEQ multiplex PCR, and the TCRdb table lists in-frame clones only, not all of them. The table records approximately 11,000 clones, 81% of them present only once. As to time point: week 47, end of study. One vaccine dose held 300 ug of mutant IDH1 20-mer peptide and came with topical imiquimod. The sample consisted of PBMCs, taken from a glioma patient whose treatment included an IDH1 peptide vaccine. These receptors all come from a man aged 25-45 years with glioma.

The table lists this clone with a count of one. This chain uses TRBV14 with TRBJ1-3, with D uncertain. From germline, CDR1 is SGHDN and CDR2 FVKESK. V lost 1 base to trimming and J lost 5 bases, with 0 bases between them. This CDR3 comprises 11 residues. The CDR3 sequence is CASSQGNTIYF. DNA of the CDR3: TGTGCCAGCAGCCAAGGAAACACCATATATTTT.

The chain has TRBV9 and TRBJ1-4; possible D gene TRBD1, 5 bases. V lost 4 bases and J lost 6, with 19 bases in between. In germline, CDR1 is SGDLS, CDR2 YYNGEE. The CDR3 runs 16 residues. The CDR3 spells CASSSRGARVDEKLFF. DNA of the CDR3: TGTGCCAGCAGCTCAAGAGGTGCCAGGGTCGATGAAAAACTGTTTTTT.

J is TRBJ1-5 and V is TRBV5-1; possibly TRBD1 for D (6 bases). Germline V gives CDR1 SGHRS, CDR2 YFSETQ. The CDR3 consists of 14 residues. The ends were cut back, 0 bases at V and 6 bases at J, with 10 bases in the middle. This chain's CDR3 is CASSLDLGAQPQHF. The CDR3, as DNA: TGCGCCAGCAGCTTGGATTTGGGGGCTCAGCCCCAGCATTTT.

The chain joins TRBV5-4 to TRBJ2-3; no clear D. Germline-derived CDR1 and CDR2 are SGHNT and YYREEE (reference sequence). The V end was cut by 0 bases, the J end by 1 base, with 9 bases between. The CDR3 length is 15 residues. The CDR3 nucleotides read TGTGCCAGCAGCTTGGAACTATCACGCACAGATACGCAGTATTTT. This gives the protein CASSLELSRTDTQYF. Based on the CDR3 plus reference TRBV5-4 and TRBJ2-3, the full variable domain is ETGVTQSPTHLIKTRGQQVTLRCSSQSGHNTVSWYQQALGQGPQFIFQYYREEENGRGNFPPRFSGLQFPNYSSELNVNALELDDSALYLCASSLELSRTDTQYFGPGTRLTVL.

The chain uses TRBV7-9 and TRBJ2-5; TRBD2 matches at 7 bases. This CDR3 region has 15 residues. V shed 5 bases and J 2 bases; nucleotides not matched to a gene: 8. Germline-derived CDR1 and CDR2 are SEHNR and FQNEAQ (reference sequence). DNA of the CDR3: TGTGCCAGCAGCGCTCAACCTAGCGGTCAAGAGACCCAGTACTTC. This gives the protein CASSAQPSGQETQYF.

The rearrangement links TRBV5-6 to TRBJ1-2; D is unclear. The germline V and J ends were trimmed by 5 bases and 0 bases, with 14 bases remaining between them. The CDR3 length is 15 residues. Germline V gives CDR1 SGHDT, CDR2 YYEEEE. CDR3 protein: CASSSDQIPNYGYTF. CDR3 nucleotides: TGTGCCAGCAGTTCTGACCAGATACCTAACTATGGCTACACCTTC.

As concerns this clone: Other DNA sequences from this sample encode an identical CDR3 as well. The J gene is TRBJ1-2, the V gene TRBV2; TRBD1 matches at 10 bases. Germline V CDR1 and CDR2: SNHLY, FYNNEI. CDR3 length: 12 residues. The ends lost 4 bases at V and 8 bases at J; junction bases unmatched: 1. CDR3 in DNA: TGTGCCAGCAGTGGGACAGGGGGAGGCTACACCTTC. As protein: CASSGTGGGYTF.

CDR3 bases: TGTGCCAGCAGTGAATGGAAGGGGAGCGACATTCAGTACTTC. This translates into CASSEWKGSDIQYF. The chain joins TRBV25-1 to TRBJ2-4, with D perhaps matching TRBD1 or TRBD2 (5 bases each). In germline, CDR1 is MGHDK, CDR2 SYGVNS. CDR3 length: 14 amino acids. Trimming removed 1 base from V and 8 bases from J, with 12 bases in between.

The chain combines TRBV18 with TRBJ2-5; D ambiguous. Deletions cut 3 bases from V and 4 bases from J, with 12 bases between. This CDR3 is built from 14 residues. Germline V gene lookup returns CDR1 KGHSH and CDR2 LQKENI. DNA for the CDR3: TGTGCCAGCTCACCTCCGTATTCGGGAGAGACCCAGTACTTC. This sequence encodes CASSPPYSGETQYF.